The rows below give T cell receptor beta chains drawn from one sample of a study of Graves' ophthalmopathy and Graves' hyperthyroidism. Each CDR3 protein is one row after TCRdb ran MiXCR on the multiplex PCR reads. The table has roughly 400,000 distinct CDR3 sequences, around 18% seen once. Sequences were obtained from peripheral blood. The receptors stem from a woman aged 18-29 years with Graves' ophthalmopathy. Both conserved end residues are part of each CDR3. The D gene is left open where the match is weak. Only part of the rows carry a size: once, few, many, or a class if the clone is expanded.

j_gene	v_gene	d_gene	len	abundance	CDR3nt	CDR3aa
TRBJ1-2	TRBV9	TRBD1	16	many	TGTGCCAGCAGCGTAGGGCGGGACAGGGTGAACCTTGGCTACACCTTC	CASSVGRDRVNLGYTF
TRBJ2-5	TRBV11-2	NA	15	many	TGTGCCAGCAGCCCTAGTGGCAGAACAGAAGAGACCCAGTACTTC	CASSPSGRTEETQYF
TRBJ2-2	TRBV4-1	NA	16	many	TGCGCCAGCAGCCATAGGGGGGGAGCAGGTACCGGGGAGCTGTTTTTT	CASSHRGGAGTGELFF
TRBJ1-1	TRBV12-3/TRBV12-4	NA	14	few	TGTGCCAGCAGAGAAATGGGGGGCCGGACTGAAGCTTTCTTT	CASREMGGRTEAFF
TRBJ1-1	TRBV29-1	NA	11	NA	TGCAGCGGAGGGATCTTCACTGAAGCTTTCTTT	CSGGIFTEAFF
TRBJ2-2	TRBV10-3	NA	16	many	TGTGCCATCACCGAAGGGAGTGGGACTAACACCGGGGAGCTGTTTTTT	CAITEGSGTNTGELFF
TRBJ2-7	TRBV6-1	TRBD1	15	NA	TGTGCCAGCGGGGCGGGACAGGGCGAATCCTACGAGCAGTACTTC	CASGAGQGESYEQYF
TRBJ1-1	TRBV11-1	NA	18	NA	TGTGCCAGCAGCTTAGGAAGGGGACTTTACTTCATGAACACTGAAGCTTTCTTT	CASSLGRGLYFMNTEAFF
TRBJ1-1	TRBV28	NA	19	many	TGTGCCAGCAGTTTACTTGCCCAGACAGTAAAAATTGGCCGCCCTGAAGCTTTCTTT	CASSLLAQTVKIGRPEAFF
TRBJ2-5	TRBV27	NA	13	many	TGTGCCAGCAGTCGAGGGGGGGTAGAGACCCAGTACTTC	CASSRGGVETQYF
TRBJ1-5	TRBV28	TRBD1	14	many	TGTGCCAGCAGTTTGGGACAGGGAAGGTCGCCCCAGCATTTT	CASSLGQGRSPQHF
TRBJ1-3	TRBV4-1	TRBD1	19	many	TGCGCCAGCAGCCAAGATAGCCATACCCTGGACAGGGATGGAAACACCATATATTTT	CASSQDSHTLDRDGNTIYF
TRBJ1-1	TRBV4-3	NA	17	few	TGCGCCAGCAGCCAAGATCTTGCGGGGGCGACGAACACTGAAGCTTTCTTT	CASSQDLAGATNTEAFF
TRBJ2-7	TRBV7-2	TRBD2	14	many	TGTGCCAGCAGCCTCCTTGGGGTAGCGGGGGAGCAGTACTTC	CASSLLGVAGEQYF